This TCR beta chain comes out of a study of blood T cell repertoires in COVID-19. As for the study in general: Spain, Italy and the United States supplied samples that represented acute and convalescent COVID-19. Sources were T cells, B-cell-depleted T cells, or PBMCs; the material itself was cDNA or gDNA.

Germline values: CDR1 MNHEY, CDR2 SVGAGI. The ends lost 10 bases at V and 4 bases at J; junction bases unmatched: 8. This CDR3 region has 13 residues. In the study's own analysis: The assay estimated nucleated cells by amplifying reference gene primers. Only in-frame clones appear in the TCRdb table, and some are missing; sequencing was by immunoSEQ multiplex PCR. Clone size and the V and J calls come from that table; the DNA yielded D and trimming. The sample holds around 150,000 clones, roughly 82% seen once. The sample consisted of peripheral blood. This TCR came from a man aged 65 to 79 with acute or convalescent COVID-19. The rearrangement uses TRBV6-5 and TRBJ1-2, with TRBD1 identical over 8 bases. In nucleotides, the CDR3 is TGTGCCACCGAAACAGGGGGGGGCTATGGCTACACCTTC. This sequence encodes CATETGGGYGYTF.